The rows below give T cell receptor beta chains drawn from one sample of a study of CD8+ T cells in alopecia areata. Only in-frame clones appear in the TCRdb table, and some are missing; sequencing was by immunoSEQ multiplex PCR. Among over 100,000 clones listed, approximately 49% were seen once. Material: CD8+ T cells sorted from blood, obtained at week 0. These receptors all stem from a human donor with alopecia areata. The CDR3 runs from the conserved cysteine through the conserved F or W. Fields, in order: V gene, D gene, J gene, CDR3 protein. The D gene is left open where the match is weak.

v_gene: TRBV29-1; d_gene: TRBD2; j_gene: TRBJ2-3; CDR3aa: CSAQGAGLSTDTQYF
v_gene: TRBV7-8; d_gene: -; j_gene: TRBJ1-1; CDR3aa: CASSVHPGVKNTEAFF
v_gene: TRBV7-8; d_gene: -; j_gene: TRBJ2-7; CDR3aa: CASSPSSIAEYEQYF
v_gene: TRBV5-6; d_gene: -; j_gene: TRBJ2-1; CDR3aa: CASTPVGDLDEQFF
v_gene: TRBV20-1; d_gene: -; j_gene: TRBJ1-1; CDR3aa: CSAREGTEAFF
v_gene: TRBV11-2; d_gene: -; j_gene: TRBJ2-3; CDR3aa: CASSFGTDTQYF
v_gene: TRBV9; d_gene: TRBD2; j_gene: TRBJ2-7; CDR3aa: CASSTIAGAHEQYF
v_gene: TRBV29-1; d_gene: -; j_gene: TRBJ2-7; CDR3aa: CSVVGSSYEQYF
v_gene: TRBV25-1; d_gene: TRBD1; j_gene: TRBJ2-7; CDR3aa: CATQSPGTGEDEQYF
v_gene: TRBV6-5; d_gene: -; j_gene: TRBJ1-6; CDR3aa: CASSWGRNSPLHF
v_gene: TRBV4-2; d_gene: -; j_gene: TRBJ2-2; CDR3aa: CASSQGMGPNTGELFF
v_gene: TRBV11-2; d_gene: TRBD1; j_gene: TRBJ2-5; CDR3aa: CASSLTQGQETQYF
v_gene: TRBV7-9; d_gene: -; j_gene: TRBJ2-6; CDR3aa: CASSLERDTQPSGANVLTF
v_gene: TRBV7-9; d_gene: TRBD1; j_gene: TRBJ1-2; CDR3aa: CASSLVRDRADYGYTF
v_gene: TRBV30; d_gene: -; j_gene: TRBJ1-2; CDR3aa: CAWSGPGYTF
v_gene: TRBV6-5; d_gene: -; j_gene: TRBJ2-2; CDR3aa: CASSYSGNTGELFF
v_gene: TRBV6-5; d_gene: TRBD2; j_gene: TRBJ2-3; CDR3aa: CASSPTSGGGDTQYF
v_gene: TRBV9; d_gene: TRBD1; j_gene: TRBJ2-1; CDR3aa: CASSVEAGQGIYNEQFF
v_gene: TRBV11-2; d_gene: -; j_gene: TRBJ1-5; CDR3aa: CASSPKVLGRVAQPQHF
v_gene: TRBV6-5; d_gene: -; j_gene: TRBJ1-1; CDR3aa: CASSYTGGTEAFF
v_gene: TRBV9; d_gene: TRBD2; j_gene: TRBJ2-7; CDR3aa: CASSGLNPTSFLEQYF
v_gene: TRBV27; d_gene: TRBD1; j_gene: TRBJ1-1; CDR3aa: CASSSGTVEAFF
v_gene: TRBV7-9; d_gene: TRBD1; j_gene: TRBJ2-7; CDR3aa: CASSFPGGLVEQYF
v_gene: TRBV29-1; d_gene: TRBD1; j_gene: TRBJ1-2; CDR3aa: CSVEDSGQGARMYYGYTF
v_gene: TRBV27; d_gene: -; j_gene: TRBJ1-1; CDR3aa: CASSPMTSLTNTEAFF
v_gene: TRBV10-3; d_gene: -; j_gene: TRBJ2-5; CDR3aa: CAIGGSGEETQYF
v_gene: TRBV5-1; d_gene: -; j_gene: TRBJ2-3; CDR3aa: CASSLAVIVADTQYF
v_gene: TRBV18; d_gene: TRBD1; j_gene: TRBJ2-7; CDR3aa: CASSPEGAREQYF
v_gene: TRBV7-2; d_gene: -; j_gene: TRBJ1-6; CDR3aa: CASSPTRVNSPLHF
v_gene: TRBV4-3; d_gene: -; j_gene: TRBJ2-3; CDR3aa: CASSPIEGPDTQYF
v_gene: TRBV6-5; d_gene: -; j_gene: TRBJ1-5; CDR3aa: CASSRVGFDQPQHF
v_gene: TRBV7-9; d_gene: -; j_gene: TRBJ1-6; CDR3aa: CASREDRSPLHF
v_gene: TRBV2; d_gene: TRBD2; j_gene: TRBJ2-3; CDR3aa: CASNYGSGVSTDTQYF
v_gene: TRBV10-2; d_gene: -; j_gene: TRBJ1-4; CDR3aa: CASSDYLDTTNEKLFF
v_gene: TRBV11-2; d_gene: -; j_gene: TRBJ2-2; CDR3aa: CASSLVGRENGELFF
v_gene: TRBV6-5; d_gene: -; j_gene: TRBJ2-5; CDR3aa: CASSYGEVKETQYF
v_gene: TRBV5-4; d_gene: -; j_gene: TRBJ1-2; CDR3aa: CAAEGGDYGYTF
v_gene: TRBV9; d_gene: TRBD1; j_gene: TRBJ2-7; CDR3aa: CASSLGTGIYEQYF
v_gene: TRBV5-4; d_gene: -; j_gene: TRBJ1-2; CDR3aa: CASSTPEAHAYGYTF
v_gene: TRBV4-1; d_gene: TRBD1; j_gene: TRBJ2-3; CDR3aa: CASSHRQGDLDTQYF
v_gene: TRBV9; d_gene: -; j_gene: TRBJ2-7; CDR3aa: CASSAPPGYEQYF
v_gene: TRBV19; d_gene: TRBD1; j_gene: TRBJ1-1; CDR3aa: CASSLPRTGTNTEAFF
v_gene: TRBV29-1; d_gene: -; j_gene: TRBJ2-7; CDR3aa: CSVVSEGYEQYF
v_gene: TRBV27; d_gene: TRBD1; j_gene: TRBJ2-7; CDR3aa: CASSSGTGEGREQYF
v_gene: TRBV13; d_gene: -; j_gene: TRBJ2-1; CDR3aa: CASSPAGGEQFF
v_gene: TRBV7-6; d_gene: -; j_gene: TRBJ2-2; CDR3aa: CASSPRTTNTGELFF
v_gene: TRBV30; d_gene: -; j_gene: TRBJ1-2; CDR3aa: CAWSVSGPGYTF
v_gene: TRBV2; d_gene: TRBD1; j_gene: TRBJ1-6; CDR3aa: CASSDQGASPLHF
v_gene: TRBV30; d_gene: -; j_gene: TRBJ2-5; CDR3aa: CAWSRTEETQYF
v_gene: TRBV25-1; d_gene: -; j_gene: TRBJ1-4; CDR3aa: CASSPTGVEKLFF
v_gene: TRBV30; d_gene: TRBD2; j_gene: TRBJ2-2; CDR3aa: CAWSVLAPGELFF
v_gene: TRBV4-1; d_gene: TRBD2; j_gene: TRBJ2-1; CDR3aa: CASSQAGGSYNEQFF
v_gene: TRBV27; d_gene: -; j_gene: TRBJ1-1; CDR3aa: CASSLLQNTEAFF
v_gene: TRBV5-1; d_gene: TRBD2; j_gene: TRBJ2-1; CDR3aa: CASSSSSGVNEQFF
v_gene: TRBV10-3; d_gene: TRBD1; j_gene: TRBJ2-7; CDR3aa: CAISDRESSYEQYF
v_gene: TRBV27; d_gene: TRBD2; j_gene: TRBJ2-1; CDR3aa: CASSFGGAKNEQFF
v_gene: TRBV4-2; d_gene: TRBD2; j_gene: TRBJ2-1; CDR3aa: CASSSVAGGDSYNEQFF